This T cell receptor beta chain was captured by sequencing in a study of control samples from healthy donors and cancer patients (TCRdb year 2020). Libraries were prepared through the immunoSEQ multiplex PCR assay. TCRdb limited this immuneACCESS table to in-frame rearrangements with V and J called. A share of clones is missing; checked studies link under half to unresolved V genes, and the rest is unexplained. The sample table records about 160,000 clones; 96% of these occur just once. The top ten clonotypes cover under 1.2% of the sample. As to this clone: The specificity of this receptor is unknown. The sample holds no much larger clone one base away, and base qualities are not on file.

Taken from cysteine to phenylalanine, the CDR3 has 16 residues. Solely the CDR3 DNA is kept, with 48 bases framed from the first base. Looking up the germline V gene yields CDR1 SGHVS and CDR2 FNYEAQ. V lost 5 bases and J lost 0 bases; the stretch between them is 17 bases long. The TCR sequence derives from a woman aged 25 to 39 in good health. The rearrangement combines TRBV7-6 with TRBJ2-7, with TRBD2 perhaps the D gene, on 5 matching bases. The sequencing sample was made of blood. Here is the DNA: TGTGCCAGCAGCCTCATGGCCCCCGCGGGCTCCTACGAGCAGTACTTC. This gives the protein CASSLMAPAGSYEQYF.